These T cell receptor beta chains were read from a single sample in a study of cytomegalovirus exposure and HLA in healthy donors. The assay was immunoSEQ multiplex PCR, and TCRdb's table has in-frame clones only and misses some. The table lists hundreds of thousands of clones, around 88% of them singletons. Material: PBMCs. The receptor set was obtained from a young woman in good health and CMV-seronegative. The CDR3 runs from the conserved cysteine through the conserved F or W. D genes are given only for firm matches. Clone size is shown for a subset of rows, as once, few, many or a class of expanded clone.

j_call d_call v_call clone_size cdr3_nt cdr3_aa
TRBJ2-7 TRBD1 TRBV4-3 - TGCGCCAGCAGCCAATTAGGAGACAGGGCTGCCTTC CASSQLGDRAAF
TRBJ2-1 - TRBV2 - TGTGCCAGCAGTGACAGCTCACCCCGGGGTAATGAGCAGTTCTTC CASSDSSPRGNEQFF
TRBJ2-7 - TRBV11-2 - TGTGCCAGCAGCTTGGCACAGAATGCCTACGAGCAGTACTTC CASSLAQNAYEQYF
TRBJ2-1 TRBD2 TRBV5-1 once TGCGCCAGCAGCTTGGGGCCCCTAGCGGGGAACAATGAGCAGTTCTTC CASSLGPLAGNNEQFF
TRBJ1-2 - TRBV11-2 - TGTGCCAGCAGCTTAACACACTATGGCTACACCTTC CASSLTHYGYTF
TRBJ1-5 - TRBV6-5 - TGTGCCAGCAGTTACTCTCAGGGGCACAATCAGCCCCAGCATTTT CASSYSQGHNQPQHF
TRBJ1-2 - TRBV14 once TGTGCCAGCAGCCAAGATTGGGGGGGGGACCAGGTCGGGAACTATGGCTACACCTTC CASSQDWGGDQVGNYGYTF
TRBJ2-7 - TRBV4-1 once TGCGCCAGCAGCCAACGTCCGGGACTCCGCTACGAGCAGTACTTC CASSQRPGLRYEQYF
TRBJ1-5 - TRBV25-1 - TGTGCCAGCAGTGACCCCCCTAGGGGGATCAGCAATCAGCCCCAGCATTTT CASSDPPRGISNQPQHF
TRBJ2-2 - TRBV6-5 - TGTGCCAGCAGTTACGGCAGCGCCGGGGAGCTGTTTTTT CASSYGSAGELFF
TRBJ1-2 - TRBV2 - TGTGCCAGCAGTGAATACTCTGGCTACACCTTC CASSEYSGYTF
TRBJ2-7 TRBD2 TRBV7-2 - TGTGCCAGCAAGACCGGGACTAGCGGTTTGAGCTCCTACGAGCAGTACTTC CASKTGTSGLSSYEQYF
TRBJ2-7 - TRBV27 - TGTGCCAGCAGTTTATGGAGTGCGGAGGAGCAGTACTTC CASSLWSAEEQYF
TRBJ2-1 TRBD1 TRBV19 - TGTGCCAGTAGTACGGACAGGGGGCTATACAATGAGCAGTTCTTC CASSTDRGLYNEQFF
TRBJ1-2 - TRBV27 - TGTGCCAGCAGCCTACAGATTAACTATGGCTACACCTTC CASSLQINYGYTF
TRBJ1-1 TRBD1 TRBV9 - TGTGCCAGCAGCGCCAGACAGGGGAGAGCTTTCTTT CASSARQGRAFF
TRBJ1-1 - TRBV15 - TGTGCCACCACCCCGAGGCGGGGGGGGACGGCTGAAGCTTTCTTT CATTPRRGGTAEAFF
TRBJ2-1 TRBD1 TRBV5-1 - TGCGCCAGCAGCTTGGGACAGGGGACGGCGGGGATGGGGTTCTTC CASSLGQGTAGMGFF
TRBJ2-7 TRBD1 TRBV19 - TGTGCCAGTAGCCTAACAGGGGGCGCAGGTTCCTACGAGCAGTACTTC CASSLTGGAGSYEQYF
TRBJ2-4 - TRBV10-3 - TGTGCCATCAGCACGGGACTGTCGAAAAACATTCAGTACTTC CAISTGLSKNIQYF